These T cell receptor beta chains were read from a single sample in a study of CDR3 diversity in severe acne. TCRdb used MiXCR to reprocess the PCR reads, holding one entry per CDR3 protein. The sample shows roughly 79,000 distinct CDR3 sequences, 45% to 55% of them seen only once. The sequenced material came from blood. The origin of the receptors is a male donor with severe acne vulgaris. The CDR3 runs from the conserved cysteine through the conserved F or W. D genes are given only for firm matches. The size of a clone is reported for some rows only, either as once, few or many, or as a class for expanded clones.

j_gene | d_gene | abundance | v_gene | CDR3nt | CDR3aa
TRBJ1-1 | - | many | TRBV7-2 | TGTGCCAGCAGCTTACGGGCTTATCCCCCTGAAGCTTTCTTT | CASSLRAYPPEAFF
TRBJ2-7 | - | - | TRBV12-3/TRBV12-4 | TGTGCCAACAGGGGGGGTGGCTACGAGCAGTACTTC | CANRGGGYEQYF
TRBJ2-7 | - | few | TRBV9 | TGTGCCAGCACCGGGCCCGACGGCGAGCAGTACTTC | CASTGPDGEQYF
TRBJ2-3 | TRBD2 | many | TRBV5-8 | TGTGCCAGTACGAAATTAGAATGGACTAGCGGGCCAACAGATACGCAGTATTTT | CASTKLEWTSGPTDTQYF
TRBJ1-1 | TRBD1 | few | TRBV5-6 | TGTGCCAGCAGCAAACCGGGACAGATGAACACTGAAGCTTTCTTT | CASSKPGQMNTEAFF
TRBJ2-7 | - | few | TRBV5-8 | TGTGCCAGCAGAGACCGGGACAAGGGGCGCGAGCAGTACTTC | CASRDRDKGREQYF
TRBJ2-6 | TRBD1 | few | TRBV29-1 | TGCAGCGTTGGCCACAGGGGTGGCGGGGCCAACGTCCTGACTTTC | CSVGHRGGGANVLTF
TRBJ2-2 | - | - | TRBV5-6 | TGTGCCAGCAGCTTGTTGCTAGCCGGTTCCGGGGAGCTGTTTTTT | CASSLLLAGSGELFF
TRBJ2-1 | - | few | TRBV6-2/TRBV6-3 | TGTGCCAGCGGCTCGGAGGGCTCCTACAATGAGCAGTTCTTC | CASGSEGSYNEQFF
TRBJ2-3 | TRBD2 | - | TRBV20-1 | TGCAGAGTGGCTAGCGGGAGGGCTACAGATACGCAGTATTTT | CRVASGRATDTQYF
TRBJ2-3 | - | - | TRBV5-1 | TGCGCCAGCAGCTCCGAGGTGAGCACAGATACGCAGTATTTT | CASSSEVSTDTQYF
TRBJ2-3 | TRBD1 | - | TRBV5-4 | TGTGCCAGCACCTCGGGACAGGGGGATTTTTATACGCAGTATTTT | CASTSGQGDFYTQYF
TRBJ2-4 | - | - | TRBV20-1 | TGCAGTGCCTCAGGATTTGCGGGGACTTTAAACATTCAGTACTTC | CSASGFAGTLNIQYF
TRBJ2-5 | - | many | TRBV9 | TGTGCCAGCAGCGCTTCAGTTAAAGAGACCCAGTACTTC | CASSASVKETQYF
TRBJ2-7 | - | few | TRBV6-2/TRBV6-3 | TGTGCCAGCATGGGGCAGGTCTACGAGCAGTACTTC | CASMGQVYEQYF
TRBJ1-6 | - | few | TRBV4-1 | TGCGCCAGCAGATCGGGGGGGGGGGCTAATTCACCCCTCCACTTT | CASRSGGGANSPLHF
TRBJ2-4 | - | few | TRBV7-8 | TGTGCCAGCAGCTTAGCGCCGTTGGTAGCCAAAAACATTCAGTACTTC | CASSLAPLVAKNIQYF
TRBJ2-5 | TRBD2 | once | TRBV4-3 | TGCGCCAGCACCCCCGGGACTAGCGGGGTACAGGAGACCCAGTACTTC | CASTPGTSGVQETQYF
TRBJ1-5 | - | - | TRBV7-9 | TGTGCCAGCAGCTCGGACACAGCCAATCAGCCCCAGCATTTT | CASSSDTANQPQHF
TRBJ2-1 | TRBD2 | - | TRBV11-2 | TGTGCCAGCAGCCCTATGGGGACTAGCGGGGGGAGCTCCTACAATGAGCAGTTCTTC | CASSPMGTSGGSSYNEQFF
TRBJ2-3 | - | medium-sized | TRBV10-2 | TGCGCCAGCAGTCGGGACGAATCACTTGGCACAGATACGCAGTATTTT | CASSRDESLGTDTQYF
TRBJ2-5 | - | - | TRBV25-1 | TGTGCCAGCAGTGGCCCGCCGGGGGCGGAGACCCAGTACTTC | CASSGPPGAETQYF
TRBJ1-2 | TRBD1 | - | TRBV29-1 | TGCAGCGTTCAACAGGGGTTTGGCTACACCTTC | CSVQQGFGYTF
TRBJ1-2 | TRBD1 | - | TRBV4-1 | TGCGCCAGCAGCCGCGAAACAGGGGGCCTTAACTATGGCTACACCTTC | CASSRETGGLNYGYTF
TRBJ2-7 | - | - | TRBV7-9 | TGTGCCAGCAGCTTACCCAGCTCCTACGAGCAGTACTTC | CASSLPSSYEQYF
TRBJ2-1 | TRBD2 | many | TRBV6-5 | TGTGCCAGCAGTTACTTTGGCGGGAGCTACAATGAGCAGTTCTTC | CASSYFGGSYNEQFF
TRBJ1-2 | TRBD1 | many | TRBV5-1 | TGCGCCAGCAGCTCGGGACAGGGTGATGGCTACACCTTC | CASSSGQGDGYTF
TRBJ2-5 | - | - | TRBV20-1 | TGCAGCTTCAGCCGTCAAGAGACCCAGTACTTC | CSFSRQETQYF
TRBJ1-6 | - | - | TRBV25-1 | TGTGCCAGCAGTGAATTCACAGCTTCACCCCTCCACTTT | CASSEFTASPLHF
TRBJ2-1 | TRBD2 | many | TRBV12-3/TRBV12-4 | TGTGCCAGCAGCTATAGCGGGAACTCCCATGAGCAGTTCTTC | CASSYSGNSHEQFF
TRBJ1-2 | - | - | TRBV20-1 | TGCAGTGCCATAAGTGGTGAAGGGGGAGGCTATGGCTACACCTTC | CSAISGEGGGYGYTF
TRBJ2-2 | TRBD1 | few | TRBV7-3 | TGTGCCAGCAGCTTAAACTTAGGGACAGGGGAGTCCGGGGAGCTGTTTTTT | CASSLNLGTGESGELFF
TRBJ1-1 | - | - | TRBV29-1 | TGCAGCGTTGAAGTAGCAATGAACACTGAAGCTTTCTTT | CSVEVAMNTEAFF
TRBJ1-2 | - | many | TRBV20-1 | TGCAGTGCTCCCCGGGGGTCCCCGGAAGATGGCTACACCTTC | CSAPRGSPEDGYTF
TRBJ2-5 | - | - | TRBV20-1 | TGCAGTGCTACTAGACTAGAAAGGGAGACCCAGTACTTC | CSATRLERETQYF